This is a list of T cell receptor beta chains from one sample in a study of technical replicates of blood from a handful of donors. The table came from immunoSEQ multiplex PCR; TCRdb's copy has only in-frame clones and leaves some out. The data hold roughly 90,000 clones, with about nine tenths observed a single time. Material for sequencing was T cells isolated from PBMCs. These receptors were taken from a human donor in good health. The CDR3 runs from the conserved cysteine through the conserved F or W.

v_gene: TRBV2; CDR3aa: CAVRLPRVQTLGTEAFF
v_gene: TRBV5-1; CDR3aa: CASRLQGSKNIQYF
v_gene: TRBV6-6; CDR3aa: CATADTDSYNEQFF
v_gene: TRBV19; CDR3aa: CASSMEGLTSSPLHF
v_gene: TRBV6-5; CDR3aa: CASTAGGETQYF
v_gene: TRBV2; CDR3aa: CASSDLDRGRSEQFF
v_gene: TRBV5-1; CDR3aa: CASSFPGDGGYTF
v_gene: TRBV5-1; CDR3aa: CASSLDRVFEGYGYTF
v_gene: TRBV19; CDR3aa: CASSIRLAGVSEQYF
v_gene: TRBV4-1; CDR3aa: CASSLGTGSYEQYF
v_gene: TRBV15; CDR3aa: CATSKRSGTGTYNEQFF
v_gene: TRBV19; CDR3aa: CASSIISTGFEQFF
v_gene: TRBV5-1; CDR3aa: CASSYHGTGLSGANVLTF
v_gene: TRBV5-1; CDR3aa: CASSLGLAGGEETQYF
v_gene: TRBV27; CDR3aa: CASEARRGGLGEQYF
v_gene: TRBV4-1; CDR3aa: CASSQDRQAYYEQYF
v_gene: TRBV5-6; CDR3aa: CASSLFTGVLSYEQYF
v_gene: TRBV6-5; CDR3aa: CASRPTGGYGYTF
v_gene: TRBV5-6; CDR3aa: CASSLGQGSFPRLNTEAFF
v_gene: TRBV28; CDR3aa: CAGGAEAEGYGYTF
v_gene: TRBV7-2; CDR3aa: CASSFGGRNQPQHF
v_gene: TRBV19; CDR3aa: CATADRPTGADTQYF
v_gene: TRBV13; CDR3aa: CASSLYMTGLNEKLFF
v_gene: TRBV19; CDR3aa: CASSIQGTSGGSETQYF
v_gene: TRBV19; CDR3aa: CASSIRTGANEKLFF
v_gene: TRBV6-5; CDR3aa: CASSTDREGNGYTF
v_gene: TRBV7-9; CDR3aa: CASSFLGGFGETQYF
v_gene: TRBV25-1; CDR3aa: CASSESLVGSYEQYF
v_gene: TRBV7-9; CDR3aa: CASSFSGTGGKGANVLTF
v_gene: TRBV29-1; CDR3aa: CSVPGTPNTGELFF
v_gene: TRBV4-1; CDR3aa: CASSLQGNYGYTF
v_gene: TRBV7-9; CDR3aa: CASSLAVGAVVTYEQYF
v_gene: TRBV7-6; CDR3aa: CASSVGSRPQETQYF
v_gene: TRBV4-1; CDR3aa: CASSHTGGLNQPQHF
v_gene: TRBV4-2; CDR3aa: CASRQKGSASTDTQYF
v_gene: TRBV9; CDR3aa: CASSPRTGDRYEQYF
v_gene: TRBV5-1; CDR3aa: CASSVSTGGDPGELFF
v_gene: TRBV2; CDR3aa: CASSRQGLAGEQYF
v_gene: TRBV14; CDR3aa: CASSQRRPPLLQSGANVLTF
v_gene: TRBV2; CDR3aa: CASSEGSGRAAEQFF
v_gene: TRBV28; CDR3aa: CASSFLAGGLSGSYNEQFF
v_gene: TRBV19; CDR3aa: CASFRKFSGNTIYF
v_gene: TRBV19; CDR3aa: CASRASGLAPYEQYF
v_gene: TRBV30; CDR3aa: CAWSVFGGLNSPLHF
v_gene: TRBV6-5; CDR3aa: CASSRPRQMNTEAFF
v_gene: TRBV6-4; CDR3aa: CASSDSRASQPQHF
v_gene: TRBV7-6; CDR3aa: CASSLGGGPTYEQYF
v_gene: TRBV28; CDR3aa: CASSLGTSGTYEQYF
v_gene: TRBV7-9; CDR3aa: CASSLGQLYNEQFF
v_gene: TRBV19; CDR3aa: CASRREAEPQHF
v_gene: TRBV11-2; CDR3aa: CASSSGTGYRYTF
v_gene: TRBV6-1; CDR3aa: CASNIRLYNEQFF
v_gene: TRBV18; CDR3aa: CASSPPGQGLNYGYTF
v_gene: TRBV5-1; CDR3aa: CASSPTFNYEQYF